The clone carrying this T cell receptor (beta chain) came up a few times. The CDR3 loop spans 15 amino acids. Germline V gives CDR1 SGHTA, CDR2 FQGNSA. The V gene lost 2 bases and the J gene lost 5 bases, with 14 bases spanning the gap. The data stem from a study of response to subunit inactivated influenza vaccine. One entry per CDR3 protein, called by TCRdb with MiXCR from the RT-PCR reads. The data hold 500,000 to 600,000 distinct CDR3 sequences, with around 8% observed a single time. This TCR derives from a man aged 45 to 75 who received an inactivated influenza vaccine. Here the sequenced sample was PBMCs from blood, taken about 23 months after vaccination. This chain links TRBV7-2 with TRBJ2-3, with a weak D call TRBD1 (5 bases). CDR3 amino acids: CASSLIRQTGDTQYF. CDR3 in DNA: TGTGCCAGCAGCTTAATCAGACAGACGGGAGATACGCAGTATTTT.